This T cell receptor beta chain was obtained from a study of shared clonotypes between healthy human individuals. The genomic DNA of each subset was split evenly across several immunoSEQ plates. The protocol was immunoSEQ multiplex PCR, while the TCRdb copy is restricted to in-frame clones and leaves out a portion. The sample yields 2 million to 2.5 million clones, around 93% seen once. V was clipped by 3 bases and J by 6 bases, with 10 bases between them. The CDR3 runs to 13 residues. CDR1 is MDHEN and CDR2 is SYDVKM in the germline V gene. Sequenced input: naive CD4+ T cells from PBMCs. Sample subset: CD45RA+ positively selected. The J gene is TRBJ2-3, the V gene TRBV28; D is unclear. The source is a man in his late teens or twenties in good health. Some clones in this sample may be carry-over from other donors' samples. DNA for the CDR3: TGTGCCAGCAGTTTCGGGTCTGATGATACGCAGTATTTT. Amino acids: CASSFGSDDTQYF. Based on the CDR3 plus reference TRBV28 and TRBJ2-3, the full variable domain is DVKVTQSSRYLVKRTGEKVFLECVQDMDHENMFWYRQDPGLGLRLIYFSYDVKMKEKGDIPEGYSVSREKKERFSLILESASTNQTSMYLCASSFGSDDTQYFGPGTRLTVL.